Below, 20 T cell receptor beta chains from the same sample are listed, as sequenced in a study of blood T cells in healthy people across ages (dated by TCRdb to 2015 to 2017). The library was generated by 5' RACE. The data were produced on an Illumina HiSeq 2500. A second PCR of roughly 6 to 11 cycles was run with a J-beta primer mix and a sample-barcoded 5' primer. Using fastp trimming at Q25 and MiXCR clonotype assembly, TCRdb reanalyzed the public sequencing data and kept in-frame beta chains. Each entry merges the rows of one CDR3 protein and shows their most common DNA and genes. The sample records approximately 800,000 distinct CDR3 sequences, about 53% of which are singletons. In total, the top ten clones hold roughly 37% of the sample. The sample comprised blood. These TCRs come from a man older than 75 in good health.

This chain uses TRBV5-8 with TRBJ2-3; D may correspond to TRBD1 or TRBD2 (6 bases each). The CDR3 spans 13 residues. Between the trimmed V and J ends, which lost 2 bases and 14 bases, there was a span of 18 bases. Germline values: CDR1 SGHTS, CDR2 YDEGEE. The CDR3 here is CASSLSGARYAYF. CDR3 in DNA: TGTGCCAGCAGCTTATCGGGGGCCCGATACGCGTATTTT. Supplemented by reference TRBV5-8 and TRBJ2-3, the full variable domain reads EAGVTQSPTHLIKTRGQQATLRCSPISGHTSVYWYQQALGLGLQFLLWYDEGEERNRGNFPPRFSGRQFPNYSSELNVNALELEDSALYLCASSLSGARYAYFGPGTRLTVL.

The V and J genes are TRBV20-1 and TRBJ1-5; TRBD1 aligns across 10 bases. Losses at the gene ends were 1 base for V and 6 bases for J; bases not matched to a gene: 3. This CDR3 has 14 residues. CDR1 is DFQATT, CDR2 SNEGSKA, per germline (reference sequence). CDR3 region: CSARVDRGSQPQHF. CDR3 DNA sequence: TGCAGTGCTAGAGTGGACAGGGGGAGTCAGCCCCAGCATTTT.

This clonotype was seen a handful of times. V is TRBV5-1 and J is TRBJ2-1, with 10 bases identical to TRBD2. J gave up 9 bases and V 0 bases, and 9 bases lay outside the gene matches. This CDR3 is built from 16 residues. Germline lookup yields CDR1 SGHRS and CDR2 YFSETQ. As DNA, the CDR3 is TGCGCCAGCAGCTTGGCTAGCGGGAGCTCCCCAGGTGAGCAGTTCTTC. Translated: CASSLASGSSPGEQFF.

Here the CDR3 DNA reads TGTGCCAGCGCCCAGCAGGAACTAGCCAAAAACATTCAGTACTTC. Protein sequence: CASAQQELAKNIQYF. This chain connects TRBV21-1 to TRBJ2-4. TRBV21-1 is a known pseudogene. The CDR3 totals 15 residues.

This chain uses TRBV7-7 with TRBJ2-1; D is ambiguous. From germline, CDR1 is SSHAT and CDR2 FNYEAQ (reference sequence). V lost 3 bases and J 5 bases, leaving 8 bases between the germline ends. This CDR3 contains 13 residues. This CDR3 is CASSFAPDNEQFF. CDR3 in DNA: TGTGCCAGCAGCTTCGCTCCCGACAATGAGCAGTTCTTC.

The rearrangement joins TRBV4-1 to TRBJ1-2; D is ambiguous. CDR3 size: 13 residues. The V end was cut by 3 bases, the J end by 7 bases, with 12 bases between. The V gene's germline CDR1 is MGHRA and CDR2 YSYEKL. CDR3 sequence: CASSHEGEGGYTF. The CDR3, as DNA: TGCGCCAGCAGCCACGAGGGAGAAGGTGGCTACACCTTC.

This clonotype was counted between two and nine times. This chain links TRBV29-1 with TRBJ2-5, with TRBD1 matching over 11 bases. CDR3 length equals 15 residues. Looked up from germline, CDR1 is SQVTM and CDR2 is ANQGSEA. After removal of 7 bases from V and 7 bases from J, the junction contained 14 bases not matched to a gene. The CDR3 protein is CSARGGQGALGTQYF. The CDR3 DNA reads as TGCAGCGCCCGAGGCGGACAGGGGGCTTTAGGGACCCAGTACTTC.

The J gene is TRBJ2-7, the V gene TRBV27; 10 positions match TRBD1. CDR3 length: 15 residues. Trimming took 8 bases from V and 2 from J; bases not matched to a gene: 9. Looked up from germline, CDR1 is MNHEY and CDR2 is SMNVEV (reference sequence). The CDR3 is CASGRPGTGAYEQYF. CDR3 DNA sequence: TGTGCCAGCGGTAGACCCGGGACAGGGGCCTACGAGCAGTACTTC.

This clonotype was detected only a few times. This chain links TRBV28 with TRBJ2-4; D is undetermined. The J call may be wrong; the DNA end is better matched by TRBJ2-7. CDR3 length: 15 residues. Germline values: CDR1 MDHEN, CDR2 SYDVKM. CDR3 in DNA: TGTGCCAGCAGCCTCCCAGAGACTCCTCGTGGCGAGCAGTACTTC. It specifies CASSLPETPRGEQYF.

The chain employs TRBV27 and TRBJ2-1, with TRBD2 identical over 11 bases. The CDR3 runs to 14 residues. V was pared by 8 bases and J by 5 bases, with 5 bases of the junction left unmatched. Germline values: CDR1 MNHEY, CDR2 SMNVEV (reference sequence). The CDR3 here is CASRGLAANNEQFF. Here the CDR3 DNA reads TGTGCCAGCCGGGGACTAGCGGCAAACAATGAGCAGTTCTTC.

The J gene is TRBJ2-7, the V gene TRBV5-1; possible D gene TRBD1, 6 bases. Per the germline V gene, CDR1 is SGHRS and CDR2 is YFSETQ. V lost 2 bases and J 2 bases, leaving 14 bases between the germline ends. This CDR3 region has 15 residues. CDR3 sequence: CASSFVQGPTYEQYF. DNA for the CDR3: TGCGCCAGCAGCTTTGTACAGGGTCCTACCTACGAGCAGTACTTC.

CDR3 bases: TGTGCCAGCAGCAGAGGGGACAGGGATCAAGAGACCCAGTACTTC. Translation: CASSRGDRDQETQYF. The chain is built from TRBV9 and TRBJ2-5; 9 nucleotides line up with TRBD1. V trimming: 4 bases; J trimming: 2 bases; junction bases outside the gene matches: 6. The CDR3 spans 15 residues. Germline V gene data show CDR1 as SGDLS and CDR2 as YYNGEE.

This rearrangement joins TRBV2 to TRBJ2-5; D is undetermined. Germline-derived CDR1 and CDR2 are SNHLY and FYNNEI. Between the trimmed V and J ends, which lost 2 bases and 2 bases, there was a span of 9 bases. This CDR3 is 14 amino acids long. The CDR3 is CASSERSDQETQYF. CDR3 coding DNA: TGTGCCAGCAGTGAACGCAGTGATCAAGAGACCCAGTACTTC.

The CDR3 DNA reads TGTGCCAGTAGCACCGATGGGCGCGTTTACGAGCAGTACTTC. It yields the protein CASSTDGRVYEQYF. This rearrangement joins TRBV19 to TRBJ2-7; D gene uncertain. In germline, CDR1 is LNHDA, CDR2 SQIVND (reference sequence). The CDR3 spans 14 residues. V lost 6 bases to trimming and J lost 4 bases, with 16 bases between them.

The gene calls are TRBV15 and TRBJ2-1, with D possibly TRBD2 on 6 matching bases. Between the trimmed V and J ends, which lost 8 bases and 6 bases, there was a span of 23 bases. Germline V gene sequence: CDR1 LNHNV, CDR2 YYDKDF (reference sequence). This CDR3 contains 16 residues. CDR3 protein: CATQPGRSAGPNEQFF. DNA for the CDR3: TGTGCCACCCAACCCGGGAGATCGGCAGGGCCCAATGAGCAGTTCTTC.

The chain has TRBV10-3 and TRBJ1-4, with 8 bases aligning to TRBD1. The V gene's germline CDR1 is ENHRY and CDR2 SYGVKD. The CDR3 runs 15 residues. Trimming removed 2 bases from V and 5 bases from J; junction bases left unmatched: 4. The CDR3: CAISEGGQANEKLFF. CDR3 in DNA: TGTGCCATCAGTGAGGGGGGACAGGCGAATGAAAAACTGTTTTTT.

The CDR3 DNA reads as TGTGCCAGCAGTTTGGTGGACAGGGGGCTCGGCGAGCAGTACTTC. It encodes CASSLVDRGLGEQYF. The chain is built from TRBV28 and TRBJ2-7; 11 bases match TRBD1. This CDR3 spans 15 amino acids. Germline V lookup: CDR1 MDHEN, CDR2 SYDVKM. V lost 3 bases, J lost 6 bases, and 7 bases stayed unmatched.

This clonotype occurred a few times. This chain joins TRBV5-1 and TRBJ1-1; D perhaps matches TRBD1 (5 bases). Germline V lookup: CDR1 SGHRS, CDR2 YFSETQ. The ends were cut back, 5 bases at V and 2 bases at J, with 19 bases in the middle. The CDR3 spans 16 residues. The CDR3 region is CASSRGLGPLNTEAFF. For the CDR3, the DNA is TGCGCCAGCAGTCGGGGGTTAGGGCCGCTTAACACTGAAGCTTTCTTT.

The CDR3 region has the DNA TGCGCCGGCGCCGCGGATCCCTCGGCAGGAAACACCATATATTTT. This encodes CAGAADPSAGNTIYF. The J gene is TRBJ1-3, the V gene TRBV5-1, with D hard to call. Trimming took 10 bases from V and 4 from J, leaving 21 bases between them. The germline V gene encodes CDR1 SGHRS and CDR2 YFSETQ. There are 15 residues in the CDR3.

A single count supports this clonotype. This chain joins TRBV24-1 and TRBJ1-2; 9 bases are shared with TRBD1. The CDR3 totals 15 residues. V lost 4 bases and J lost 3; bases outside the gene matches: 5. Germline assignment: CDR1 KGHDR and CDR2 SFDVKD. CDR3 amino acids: CATSEPGTGHYGYTF. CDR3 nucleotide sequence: TGTGCCACCAGTGAACCCGGGACAGGGCACTATGGCTACACCTTC.